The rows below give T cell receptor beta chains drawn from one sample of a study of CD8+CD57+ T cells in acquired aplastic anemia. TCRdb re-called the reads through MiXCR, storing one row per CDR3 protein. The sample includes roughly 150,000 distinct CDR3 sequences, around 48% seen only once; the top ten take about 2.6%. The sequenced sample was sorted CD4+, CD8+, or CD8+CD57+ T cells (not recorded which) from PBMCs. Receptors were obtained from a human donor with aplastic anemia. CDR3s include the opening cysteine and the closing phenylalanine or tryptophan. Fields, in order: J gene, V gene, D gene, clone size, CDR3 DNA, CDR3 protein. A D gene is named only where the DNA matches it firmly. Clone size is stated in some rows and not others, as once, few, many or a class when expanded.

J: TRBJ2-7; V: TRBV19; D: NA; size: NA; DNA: TGTGCCAGTAGTATTTCGTCGGACGCCTACGAGCAGTACTTC; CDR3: CASSISSDAYEQYF
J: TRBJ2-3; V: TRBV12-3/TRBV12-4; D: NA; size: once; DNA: TGTGCCAGCAGTTTAGGCGGGAACACAGATACGCAGTATTTT; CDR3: CASSLGGNTDTQYF
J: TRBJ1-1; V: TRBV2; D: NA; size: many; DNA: TGTGCCAGCAGGACGACCCGGGGCTCGAACACTGAAGCTTTCTTT; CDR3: CASRTTRGSNTEAFF
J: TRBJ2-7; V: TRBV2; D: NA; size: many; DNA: TGTGCCAGCAGTGAACGGAGCGTCGTCCTCGGTTCCAGCTCCTACGAGCAGTACTTC; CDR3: CASSERSVVLGSSSYEQYF
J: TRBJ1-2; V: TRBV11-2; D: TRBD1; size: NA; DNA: TGTGCCAGCAGCCGCCAACTCGGAGGACAGGGGAAGGGTGGCTACACCTTC; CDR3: CASSRQLGGQGKGGYTF
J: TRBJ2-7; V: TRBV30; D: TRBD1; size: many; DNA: TGTGCCTGGAGTGTATCGGACAGGGGGCTACCCGAGCAGTACTTC; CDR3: CAWSVSDRGLPEQYF
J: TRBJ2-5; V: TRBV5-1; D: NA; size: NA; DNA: TGCGCCAGCAGCTTGGGGGGACCCGAGACCCAGTACTTC; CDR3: CASSLGGPETQYF
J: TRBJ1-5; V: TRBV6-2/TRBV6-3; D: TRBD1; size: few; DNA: TGTGCCAGCAGTTCCTTCGTGATAGTACAGGGGGAACAGCCCCAGCATTTT; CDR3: CASSSFVIVQGEQPQHF
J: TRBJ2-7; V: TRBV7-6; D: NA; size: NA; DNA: TGTGCCAGCAGCCCACAAGCAACGGAGTCCTACGAGCAGTACTTC; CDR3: CASSPQATESYEQYF
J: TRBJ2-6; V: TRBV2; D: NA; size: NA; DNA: TGTGCCAGGAGATTAAGCTCTGGGGCCAACGTCCTGACTTTC; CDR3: CARRLSSGANVLTF
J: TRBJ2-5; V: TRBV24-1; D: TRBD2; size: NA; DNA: TGTGCCACCAGTGATTTTGGGCTAGCGGGAGGGCGAGGAGAGACCCAGTACTTC; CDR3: CATSDFGLAGGRGETQYF
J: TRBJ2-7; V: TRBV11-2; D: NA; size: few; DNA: TGTGCCAGCAGCCCAGGGGACCGGAGCGAGCAGTACTTC; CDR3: CASSPGDRSEQYF
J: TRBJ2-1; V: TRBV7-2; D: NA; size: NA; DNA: TGTGCCAGCAGCCCGCGTGCCGGAAATGAGCAGTTCTTC; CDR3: CASSPRAGNEQFF
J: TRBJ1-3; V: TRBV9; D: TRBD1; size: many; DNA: TGTGCCAGCAGCCCGGACAGGGGTGGAAACACCATATATTTT; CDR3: CASSPDRGGNTIYF
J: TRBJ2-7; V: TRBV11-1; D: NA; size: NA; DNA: TGTGCCAGCAGCTTAGATTCAGGGAAGACCCCCCACGAGCAGTACTTC; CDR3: CASSLDSGKTPHEQYF
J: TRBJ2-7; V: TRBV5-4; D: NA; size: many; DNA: TGTGCCAGCAGCTTAGGCAGGAACTACGAGCAGTACTTC; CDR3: CASSLGRNYEQYF
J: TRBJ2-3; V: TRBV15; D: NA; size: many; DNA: TGTGCCACCAGCAGAGGCGCAGATACGCAGTATTTT; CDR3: CATSRGADTQYF
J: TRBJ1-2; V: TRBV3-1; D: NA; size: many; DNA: TGTGCCAGCAGCCAACTCACACGACAGGTAGAGGGCTACACCTTC; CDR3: CASSQLTRQVEGYTF
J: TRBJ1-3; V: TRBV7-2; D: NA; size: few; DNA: TGTGCCAGCAGGGGAAACACCATATATTTT; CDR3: CASRGNTIYF
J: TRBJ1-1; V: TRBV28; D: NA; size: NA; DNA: TGTGCCAGCACCTTAAACACTGAAGCTTTCTTT; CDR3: CASTLNTEAFF
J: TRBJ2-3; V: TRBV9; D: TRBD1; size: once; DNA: TGTGCCAGCAGCTTCACTCAGGGGGGCACAGATACGCAGTATTTT; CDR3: CASSFTQGGTDTQYF
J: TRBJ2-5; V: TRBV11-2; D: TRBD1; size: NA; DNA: TGTGCCAGCAGCTTTGTTTTGGACAGGGGGTTCGAGACCCAGTACTTC; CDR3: CASSFVLDRGFETQYF
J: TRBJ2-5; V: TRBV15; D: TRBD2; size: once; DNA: TGTGCCACCAGCAGAGACCGGGGACTAGCGGGTCTTGAGACCCAGTACTTC; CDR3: CATSRDRGLAGLETQYF
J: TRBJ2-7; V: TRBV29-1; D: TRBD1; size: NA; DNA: TGCAGCGTAGTTAGGTGGGTTGACAGGGCCTCCTACGAGCAGTACTTC; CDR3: CSVVRWVDRASYEQYF
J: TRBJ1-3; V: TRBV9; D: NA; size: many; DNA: TGTGCCAGCAGCGTTACTGACTCTGGAAACACCATATATTTT; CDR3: CASSVTDSGNTIYF
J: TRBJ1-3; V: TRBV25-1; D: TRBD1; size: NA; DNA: TGTGCCAGCAGTCGGACAGGGACGATATCCTCTGGAAACACCATATATTTT; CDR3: CASSRTGTISSGNTIYF
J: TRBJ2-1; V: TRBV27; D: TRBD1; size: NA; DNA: TGTGCCAGCACTCCTCCGGGACAGGTTCGGTATGAGCAGTTCTTC; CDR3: CASTPPGQVRYEQFF
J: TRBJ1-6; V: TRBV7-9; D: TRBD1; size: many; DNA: TGTGCCAGCAGCCCCCTTGGGACAGAGCCCCTCCACTTT; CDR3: CASSPLGTEPLHF
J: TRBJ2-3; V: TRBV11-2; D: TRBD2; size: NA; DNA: TGTGCCAGCACCACGGAAGCGGGAGCGCTCACAGATACGCAGTATTTT; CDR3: CASTTEAGALTDTQYF
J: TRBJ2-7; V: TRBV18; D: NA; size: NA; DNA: TGTGCCAGCTCGCCAGGCGGTAGCGGAGCCTACGAGCAGTACTTC; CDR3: CASSPGGSGAYEQYF
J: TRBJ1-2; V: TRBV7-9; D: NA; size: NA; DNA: TGTGCCAGCACCCGACAGGAACGTTATGGCTACACCTTC; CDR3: CASTRQERYGYTF
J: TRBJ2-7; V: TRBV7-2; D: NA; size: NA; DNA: TGTGCCAGCAACCCTTCAGCAGAGATCTACGAGCAGTACTTC; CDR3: CASNPSAEIYEQYF
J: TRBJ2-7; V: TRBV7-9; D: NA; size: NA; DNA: TGTGCCAGCAGCTTCGACAGCACGAGTCGCTACGAGCAGTACTTC; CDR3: CASSFDSTSRYEQYF
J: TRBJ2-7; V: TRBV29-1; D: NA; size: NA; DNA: TGCAGCGTTGTAACTAGATTAAGCTCCTACGAGCAGTACTTC; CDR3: CSVVTRLSSYEQYF
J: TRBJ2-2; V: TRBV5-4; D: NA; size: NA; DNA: TGTGCCAGCAGCTTTTCAGGGACGTCCCCCACCGGGGAGCTGTTTTTT; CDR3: CASSFSGTSPTGELFF
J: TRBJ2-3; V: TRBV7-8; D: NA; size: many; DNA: TGTGCCAGCAGCCTCAGGGTTAGGGGCACAGATACGCAGTATTTT; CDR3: CASSLRVRGTDTQYF
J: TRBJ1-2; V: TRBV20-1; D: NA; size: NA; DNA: TGCAGTGCGAGGGAGGCCCAGTGCCATGGCTACACCTTC; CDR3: CSAREAQCHGYTF
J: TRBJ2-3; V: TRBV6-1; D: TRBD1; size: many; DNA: TGTGCCAGCAGTGCTGTGGGGACAGTGTACACAGATACGCAGTATTTT; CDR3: CASSAVGTVYTDTQYF
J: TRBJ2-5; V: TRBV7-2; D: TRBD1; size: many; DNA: TGTGCCAGCAGCTTTCTAGCAAGGACAGGGTCAGAGACCCAGTACTTC; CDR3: CASSFLARTGSETQYF
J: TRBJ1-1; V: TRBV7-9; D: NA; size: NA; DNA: TGTGCCAGCAGGATTGGGAGCTCTGAAGCTTTCTTT; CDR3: CASRIGSSEAFF
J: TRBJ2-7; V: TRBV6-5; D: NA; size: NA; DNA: TGTGCCAGCAGTTACTCGATCTCCTACGAGCAGTACTTC; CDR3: CASSYSISYEQYF
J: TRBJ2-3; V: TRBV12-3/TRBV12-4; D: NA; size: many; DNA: TGTGCCAGCAGTTTAGTATCGCGGGCAGATACGCAGTATTTT; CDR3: CASSLVSRADTQYF
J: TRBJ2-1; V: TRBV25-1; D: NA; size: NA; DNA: TGTGCCAGCAGCCGAGGGGAGAATGAGCAGTTCTTC; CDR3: CASSRGENEQFF
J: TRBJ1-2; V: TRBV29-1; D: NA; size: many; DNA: TGCAGCGTTGCCCCGGGGTGGGCGACTGGCTACACCTTC; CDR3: CSVAPGWATGYTF
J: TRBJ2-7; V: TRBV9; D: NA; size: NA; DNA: TGTGCCAGCAGCCGGGTAGGGTTAGCCTACGAGCAGTACTTC; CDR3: CASSRVGLAYEQYF
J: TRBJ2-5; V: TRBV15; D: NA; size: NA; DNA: TGTGCCAGCAGCTTAGGTGGGCAGGGGATCTTGGAGACCCAGTACTTC; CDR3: CASSLGGQGILETQYF
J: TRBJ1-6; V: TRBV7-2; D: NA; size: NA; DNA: TGTGCCAGCAGCTTAGACCCCACATATTCACCCCTCCACTTT; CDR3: CASSLDPTYSPLHF
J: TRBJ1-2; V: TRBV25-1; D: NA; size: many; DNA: TGTGCCAGAGGGGAATTTGAAGCTAACTATGGCTACACCTTC; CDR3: CARGEFEANYGYTF
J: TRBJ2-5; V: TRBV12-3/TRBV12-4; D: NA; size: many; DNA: TGTGCCAGCAGTTTAGCGCGGGCAGGGGGAGGAGAGACCCAGTACTTC; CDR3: CASSLARAGGGETQYF
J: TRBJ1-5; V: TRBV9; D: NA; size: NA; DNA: TGTGCCAGCAGCGTAGAGAACGGGCAGCCCCAGCATTTT; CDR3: CASSVENGQPQHF
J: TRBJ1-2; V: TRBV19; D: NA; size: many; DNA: TGTGCCAGTAGCAGGACAGTAAATACTAACTATGGCTACACCTTC; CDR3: CASSRTVNTNYGYTF
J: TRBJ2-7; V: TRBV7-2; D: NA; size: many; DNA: TGTGCCAGCAGCCCTAGTCTAGACCCCTACGAGCAGTACTTC; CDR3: CASSPSLDPYEQYF